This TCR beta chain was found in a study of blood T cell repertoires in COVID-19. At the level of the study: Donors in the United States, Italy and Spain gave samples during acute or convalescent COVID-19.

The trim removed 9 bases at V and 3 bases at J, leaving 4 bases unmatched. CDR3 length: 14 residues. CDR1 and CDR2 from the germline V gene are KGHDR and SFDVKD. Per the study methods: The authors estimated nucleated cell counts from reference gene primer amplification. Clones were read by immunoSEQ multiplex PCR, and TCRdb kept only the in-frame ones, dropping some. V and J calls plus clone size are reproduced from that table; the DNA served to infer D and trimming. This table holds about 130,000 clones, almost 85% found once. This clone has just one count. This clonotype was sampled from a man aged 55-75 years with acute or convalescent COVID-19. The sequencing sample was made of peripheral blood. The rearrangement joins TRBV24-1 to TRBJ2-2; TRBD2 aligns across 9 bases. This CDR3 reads CATRGTSYTGELFF. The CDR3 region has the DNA TGTGCCACCCGCGGGACTAGCTACACCGGGGAGCTGTTTTTT.